This T cell receptor beta chain derives from a study of blood T cell repertoires in COVID-19. Study at large: Acute-phase and convalescent COVID-19 samples originated in the United States, Italy and Spain.

Methods used by the authors: Amplification with reference gene primers provided the estimates of nucleated cell counts. Measured with immunoSEQ multiplex PCR; TCRdb has only the in-frame clones, and not every one. For V, J and clone size, that table is used; D and trimming come from the DNA. The sample shows under 300,000 clones, about 87% of them seen only once. Across under 25 US areas, participants ranged in age from 18 to 89 years. Cohorts were based on clinical histories the participants reported. Germline V gene lookup returns CDR1 LGHDT and CDR2 YNNKEL (reference sequence). CDR3 length: 15 residues. The V end was cut by 0 bases, the J end by 6 bases, with 14 bases between.

What was sequenced was PBMCs or T cells enriched from blood (not recorded which). The chain couples TRBV3-1 (or the pseudogene TRBV3-2) to TRBJ2-5; weak D call: TRBD1 (6 bases). This TCR came from a woman in her thirties or forties with acute COVID-19. As DNA, the CDR3 is TGTGCCAGCAGCCAAGATACGCAGGGGTTAAAGACCCAGTACTTC. Translating it yields CASSQDTQGLKTQYF.